The present TCR beta chain was sequenced within a study of T-cell memory formation after mild COVID-19. Whole-study context: Largely donor-specific sequence clusters came from two donors. Study-level findings and limits: Among contracting clones, CD4+ were mainly CM/EM and CD8+ enriched in EMRA. Memory sampled before infection contained some responding clones, suggesting cross-reactive memory joined.

V was cut by 0 bases and J by 1 base, with 18 bases left in between. The length of the CDR3 is 18 residues. Germline lookup yields CDR1 LGHDT and CDR2 YNNKEL (reference sequence). Employing constant-segment primers, 5'RACE generated TCR alpha and TCR beta cDNA libraries bearing sample barcodes and UMIs. TCRdb re-called the 5' RACE reads with MiXCR, one entry per CDR3 protein. The sample has about 180,000 distinct CDR3 sequences, roughly 18% seen once. Comments on this clonotype: Its antigen remains unidentified.

The sequence was obtained from a man aged 18 to 29 who had mild COVID-19 (a few samples of this study predate the infection). Cell type and time point are not known. The V and J genes are TRBV3-1 and TRBJ2-5; possibly TRBD2 for D (6 bases). Sequencing was carried out using PBMCs or a T cell subset sorted from them (not recorded which). This chain's CDR3 is CASSQDWGDQTFQETQYF. For the CDR3, the DNA is TGTGCCAGCAGCCAAGATTGGGGGGACCAAACTTTCCAAGAGACCCAGTACTTC.